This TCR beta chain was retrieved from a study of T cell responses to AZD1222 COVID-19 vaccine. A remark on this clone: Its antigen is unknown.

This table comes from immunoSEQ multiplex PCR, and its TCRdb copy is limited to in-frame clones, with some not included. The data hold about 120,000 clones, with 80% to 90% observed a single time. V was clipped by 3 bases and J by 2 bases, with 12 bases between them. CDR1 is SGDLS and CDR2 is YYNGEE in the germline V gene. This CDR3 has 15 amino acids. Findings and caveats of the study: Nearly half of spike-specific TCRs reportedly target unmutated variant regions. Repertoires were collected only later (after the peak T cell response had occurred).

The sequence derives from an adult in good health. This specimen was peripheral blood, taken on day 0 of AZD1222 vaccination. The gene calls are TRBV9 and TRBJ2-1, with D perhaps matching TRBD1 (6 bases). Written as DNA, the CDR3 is TGTGCCAGCAGCGCCGCCGGGACACCCTACAATGAGCAGTTCTTC. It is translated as CASSAAGTPYNEQFF.